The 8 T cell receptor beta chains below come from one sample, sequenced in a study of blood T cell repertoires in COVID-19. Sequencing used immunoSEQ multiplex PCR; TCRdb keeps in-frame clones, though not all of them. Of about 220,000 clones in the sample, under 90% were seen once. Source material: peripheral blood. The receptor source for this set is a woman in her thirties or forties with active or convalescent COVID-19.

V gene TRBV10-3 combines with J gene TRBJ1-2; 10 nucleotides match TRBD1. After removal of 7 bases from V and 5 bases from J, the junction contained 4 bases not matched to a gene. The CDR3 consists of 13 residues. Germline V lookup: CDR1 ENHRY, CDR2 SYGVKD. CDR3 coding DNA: TGTGCCATCATGGGGGACAGGGGTTATGGCTACACCTTC. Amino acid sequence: CAIMGDRGYGYTF.

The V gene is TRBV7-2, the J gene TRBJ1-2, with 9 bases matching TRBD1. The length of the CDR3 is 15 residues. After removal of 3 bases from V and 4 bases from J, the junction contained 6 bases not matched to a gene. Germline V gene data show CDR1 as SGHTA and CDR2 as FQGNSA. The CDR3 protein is CASSFGDRVAYGYTF. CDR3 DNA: TGTGCCAGCAGCTTCGGGGACAGGGTGGCCTATGGCTACACCTTC.

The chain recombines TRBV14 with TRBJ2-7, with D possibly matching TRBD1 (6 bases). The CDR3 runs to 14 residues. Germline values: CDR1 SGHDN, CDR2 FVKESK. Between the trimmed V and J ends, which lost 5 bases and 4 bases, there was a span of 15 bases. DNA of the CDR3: TGTGCCAGCAGCTACACCGGGACATCTTACGAGCAGTACTTC. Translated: CASSYTGTSYEQYF.

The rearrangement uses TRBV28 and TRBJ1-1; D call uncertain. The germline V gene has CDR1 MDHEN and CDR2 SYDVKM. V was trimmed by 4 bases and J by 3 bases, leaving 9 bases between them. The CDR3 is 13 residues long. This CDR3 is CASSSRLDTEAFF. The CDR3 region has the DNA TGTGCCAGCAGTTCGAGACTCGACACTGAAGCTTTCTTT. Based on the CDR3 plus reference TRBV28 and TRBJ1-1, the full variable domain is DVKVTQSSRYLVKRTGEKVFLECVQDMDHENMFWYRQDPGLGLRLIYFSYDVKMKEKGDIPEGYSVSREKKERFSLILESASTNQTSMYLCASSSRLDTEAFFGQGTRLTVV.

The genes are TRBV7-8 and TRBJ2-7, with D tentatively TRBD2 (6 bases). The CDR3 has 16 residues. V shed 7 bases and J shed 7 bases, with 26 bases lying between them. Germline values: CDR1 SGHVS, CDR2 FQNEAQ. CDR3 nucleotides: TGTGCCAGCAACTTCCGCTCTCGTCGGGGGTTGGAGGAGCAGTACTTC. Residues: CASNFRSRRGLEEQYF.

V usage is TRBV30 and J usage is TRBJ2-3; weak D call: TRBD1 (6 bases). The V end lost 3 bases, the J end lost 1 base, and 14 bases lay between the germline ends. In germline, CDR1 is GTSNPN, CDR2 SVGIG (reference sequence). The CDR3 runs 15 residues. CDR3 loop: CAWRSYGGGTDTQYF. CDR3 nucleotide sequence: TGTGCCTGGAGATCTTATGGGGGCGGCACAGATACGCAGTATTTT.

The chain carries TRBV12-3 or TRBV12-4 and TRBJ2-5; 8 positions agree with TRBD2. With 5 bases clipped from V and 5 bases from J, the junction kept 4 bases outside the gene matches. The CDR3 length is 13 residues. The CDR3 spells CASSRTSLETQYF. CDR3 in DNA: TGTGCCAGCAGTAGGACTAGCCTGGAGACCCAGTACTTC.

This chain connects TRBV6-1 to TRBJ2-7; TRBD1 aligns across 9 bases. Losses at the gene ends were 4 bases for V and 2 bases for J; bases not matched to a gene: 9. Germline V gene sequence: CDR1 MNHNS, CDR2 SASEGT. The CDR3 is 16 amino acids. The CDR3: CASSGPGQGEPYEQYF. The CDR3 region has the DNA TGTGCCAGCAGTGGCCCGGGACAGGGAGAACCCTACGAGCAGTACTTC.